Below, 23 T cell receptor beta chains from the same sample are listed, as sequenced in a study of memory CD4+ T cells and cytomegalovirus serostatus. The sort gate was single viable CD3+CD4+CD8-CD45RO+ cells for memory CD4+ T cells. The data were produced by immunoSEQ multiplex PCR, yet TCRdb's version contains in-frame clones alone and is incomplete. The sample lists around 76,000 clones; 78% were seen once. Sequencing input: memory CD4+ T cells from blood. The receptors here all came from an adult in good health and CMV-seropositive.

V usage is TRBV28 and J usage is TRBJ1-6, with D possibly being TRBD1 (6 bases). Germline CDR1 is MDHEN and CDR2 is SYDVKM. This CDR3 comprises 16 residues. The V end lost 6 bases, the J end lost 10 bases, and 22 bases lay between the germline ends. CDR3 sequence reads: CASRLVGGIRQSPLHF. CDR3 in DNA: TGTGCCAGCAGATTGGTAGGGGGAATTAGGCAATCACCCCTCCACTTT.

The chain is built from TRBV19 and TRBJ1-2, with 7 bases aligning to TRBD1. The CDR3 consists of 14 residues. The germline V gene encodes CDR1 LNHDA and CDR2 SQIVND (reference sequence). Losses at the gene ends were 6 bases for V and 3 bases for J; bases not matched to a gene: 7. CDR3 in DNA: TGTGCCAGTAGGGCCAGACAGGGCGACTATGGCTACACCTTC. Translated, it gives CASRARQGDYGYTF.

The chain links TRBV7-9 to TRBJ1-1; no clear D. Germline lookup yields CDR1 SEHNR and CDR2 FQNEAQ (reference sequence). The germline V and J ends were trimmed by 5 bases and 2 bases, with 12 bases remaining between them. The CDR3 extends over 14 amino acids. The CDR3 DNA reads as TGTGCCAGCAGCCTGGGGAACATCAACACTGAAGCTTTCTTT. It codes for CASSLGNINTEAFF.

This sequence joins TRBV7-2 and TRBJ1-3; 7 nucleotides line up with TRBD1. With V trimmed by 5 bases and J by 5 bases, 3 bases remained unmatched. CDR1 SGHTA and CDR2 FQGNSA come from the germline V gene. The CDR3 has 13 amino acids. The CDR3 DNA follows: TGTGCCAGCAGCGACAGGGCTCGAAACACCATATATTTT. Its translation is CASSDRARNTIYF.

The chain employs TRBV28 and TRBJ2-7; possibly TRBD1 or TRBD2 for D (6 bases each). There are 13 residues in the CDR3. Germline V gene data show CDR1 as MDHEN and CDR2 as SYDVKM. Trimming left V 6 bases short and J 5 bases short, with 14 bases between. CDR3 region: CASRGGHWDEQYF. Here the CDR3 DNA reads TGTGCCAGCAGAGGGGGGCACTGGGACGAGCAGTACTTC.

This chain connects TRBV7-6 to TRBJ2-7; D might be TRBD2 (5 bases). Germline-derived CDR1 and CDR2 are SGHVS and FNYEAQ. Between the trimmed V and J ends, which lost 5 bases and 2 bases, there was a span of 19 bases. The CDR3 is 16 amino acids. As DNA, the CDR3 is TGTGCCAGCAGCCCCCAATCACTAGGGCGTACCTACGAGCAGTACTTC. It translates to CASSPQSLGRTYEQYF. Based on the CDR3 plus reference TRBV7-6 and TRBJ2-7, the full variable domain is GAGVSQSPRYKVTKRGQDVALRCDPISGHVSLYWYRQALGQGPEFLTYFNYEAQQDKSGLPNDRFSAERPEGSISTLTIQRTEQRDSAMYRCASSPQSLGRTYEQYFGPGTRLTVT.

The chain links TRBV11-2 to TRBJ1-1, with no clear D. This CDR3 spans 13 amino acids. Trimming removed 5 bases at V and 5 bases at J, with 12 bases between. Germline V gene data show CDR1 as SGHAT and CDR2 as FQNNGV. The CDR3 reads CASSPLMTTEAFF. The DNA of the CDR3 is TGTGCCAGCAGCCCCTTAATGACGACTGAAGCTTTCTTT.

The CDR3 protein is CASSLGSGLGTDTQYF. The CDR3, as DNA: TGTGCCAGCAGCTTAGGGAGCGGGCTGGGCACAGATACGCAGTATTTT. The V gene is TRBV7-2, the J gene TRBJ2-3, with D tentatively TRBD2 (6 bases). Germline CDR1 and CDR2: SGHTA and FQGNSA. The CDR3 is 16 amino acids. The ends were cut back, 1 base at V and 1 base at J, with 12 bases in the middle.

V usage is TRBV29-1 and J usage is TRBJ2-5; no clear D. Trimming shortened V by 2 bases and J by 7 bases, and 14 bases separated the two germline ends. This CDR3 has 13 residues. Looked up from germline, CDR1 is SQVTM and CDR2 is ANQGSEA. The DNA for the CDR3 is TGCAGCGTTGAAAAGGTGTCCTCGGGGACCCAGTACTTC. Translating it yields CSVEKVSSGTQYF.

V and J are TRBV30 and TRBJ2-1, with 14 bases matching TRBD2. The CDR3 sequence is 17 residues long. Looked up from germline, CDR1 is GTSNPN and CDR2 is SVGIG (reference sequence). The trim removed 2 bases at V and 7 bases at J, leaving 10 bases unmatched. The CDR3 reads CAWSFPGTSGGLNEQFF. The CDR3 nucleotides are TGTGCCTGGAGTTTTCCCGGGACTAGCGGGGGTTTGAATGAGCAGTTCTTC.

The chain combines TRBV4-1 with TRBJ2-7; the D gene is possibly TRBD2 (6 bases). Between the trimmed V and J ends, which lost 4 bases and 2 bases, there was a span of 24 bases. Germline V CDR1 and CDR2: MGHRA, YSYEKL. The CDR3 is 18 residues long. The DNA for the CDR3 is TGCGCCAGCAGCCGAGGACTGTGGGGACTGGAAGACGCCTACGAGCAGTACGTC. Amino acid sequence: CASSRGLWGLEDAYEQYV.

The J gene is TRBJ2-7, the V gene TRBV28; D uncertain. The CDR3 runs 11 residues. V was shortened by 3 bases and J by 6 bases, with 6 bases between the two germline ends. Germline CDR1 reads MDHEN; CDR2 reads SYDVKM. CDR3 protein: CASSLRSEQYF. CDR3 bases: TGTGCCAGCAGTTTGAGATCCGAGCAGTACTTC.

The rearrangement uses TRBV19 and TRBJ2-7; D ambiguous. The CDR3 runs 13 residues. Germline-derived CDR1 and CDR2 are LNHDA and SQIVND (reference sequence). The V end was cut by 3 bases, the J end by 13 bases, with 19 bases between. This chain's CDR3 is CASSIPGVVGLYF. The CDR3 DNA reads TGTGCCAGTAGTATCCCCGGTGTGGTTGGCCTCTACTTC.

The V call is TRBV6-1, the J call TRBJ2-1; tentatively, D is TRBD1 or TRBD2 (6 bases each). V was shortened by 1 base and J by 2 bases, with 12 bases between the two germline ends. Germline values: CDR1 MNHNS, CDR2 SASEGT. The CDR3 consists of 16 residues. CDR3 loop: CASSEDGGTPYNEQFF. The CDR3 coding sequence is TGTGCCAGCAGTGAAGATGGGGGGACACCCTACAATGAGCAGTTCTTC.

The rearrangement uses TRBV5-1 and TRBJ2-7, with D unclear. The CDR3 contains 16 residues. Germline assignment: CDR1 SGHRS and CDR2 YFSETQ. Trimming shortened V by 1 base and J by 1 base, and 15 bases separated the two germline ends. The CDR3 sequence is CASSLWRSRRSYEQYV. In DNA, the CDR3 is TGCGCCAGCAGCTTGTGGCGGAGCAGGCGGTCCTACGAGCAGTACGTC.

The chain combines TRBV28 with TRBJ1-2, with a weak D call TRBD1 (5 bases). V gave up 5 bases and J gave up 7 bases, with 14 bases separating them. This CDR3 spans 13 amino acids. CDR1 and CDR2 (germline): MDHEN, SYDVKM. CDR3 amino acids: CASSLGPGLGYTF. In DNA form, the CDR3 reads TGTGCCAGCAGTCTCGGACCGGGGCTTGGCTACACCTTC.

This rearrangement joins TRBV7-2 to TRBJ1-2, with D unclear. In germline, CDR1 is SGHTA, CDR2 FQGNSA. The CDR3 extends over 13 amino acids. V lost 6 bases to trimming and J lost 0 bases, with 8 bases between them. The CDR3 region has the DNA TGTGCCAGCAGGACGGACTCTAACTATGGCTACACCTTC. Translation: CASRTDSNYGYTF.

The chain has TRBV18 and TRBJ2-1; possibly TRBD2 for D (5 bases). V gave up 5 bases and J gave up 5 bases, with 16 bases separating them. The length of the CDR3 is 15 residues. Per the germline V gene, CDR1 is KGHSH and CDR2 is LQKENI. Written as DNA, the CDR3 is TGTGCCAGCTCATTAGCGTTACCCGAGAACAATGAGCAGTTCTTC. Its translation is CASSLALPENNEQFF.

The V call is TRBV11-3, the J call TRBJ2-1; 7 bases fit TRBD1. The germline V gene encodes CDR1 SGHNT and CDR2 YENEEA. This CDR3 region has 17 residues. J was trimmed by 0 bases and V by 2 bases; bases with no gene match: 7. The CDR3 nucleotides read TGTGCCAGCAGCTTATACTCGGGACAGCTCTCCTACAATGAGCAGTTCTTC. Protein sequence: CASSLYSGQLSYNEQFF. Full variable domain (missing parts from reference TRBV11-3 and TRBJ2-1): EAGVVQSPRYKIIEKKQPVAFWCNPISGHNTLYWYLQNLGQGPELLIRYENEEAVDDSQLPKDRFSAERLKGVDSTLKIQPAELGDSAVYLCASSLYSGQLSYNEQFFGPGTRLTVL.

CDR3 bases: TGTGCCAGCAGCGCTCTGGGGAGGAGGGACCAGAACACTGAAGCTTTCTTT. It specifies CASSALGRRDQNTEAFF. The chain carries TRBV9 and TRBJ1-1, with TRBD1 as a possible D gene (5 bases). V lost 3 bases to trimming and J lost 1 base, with 19 bases between them. The CDR3 runs 17 residues. CDR1 and CDR2 (germline): SGDLS, YYNGEE.

V usage is TRBV27 and J usage is TRBJ1-6; D unclear. Germline V gene data show CDR1 as MNHEY and CDR2 as SMNVEV (reference sequence). The germline V and J ends were trimmed by 1 base and 0 bases, with 13 bases remaining between them. The CDR3 length is 18 residues. CDR3 in amino acids: CASSLYPLLSSYNSPLHF. CDR3 DNA sequence: TGTGCCAGCAGTTTATACCCTCTACTGAGCTCCTATAATTCACCCCTCCACTTT.

This sequence joins TRBV7-8 and TRBJ1-3, with D unresolved. Germline V gene lookup returns CDR1 SGHVS and CDR2 FQNEAQ. The CDR3 has 15 amino acids. Trimming pared 3 bases from V and 2 bases from J, leaving 11 bases between. CDR3 DNA: TGTGCCAGCAGCTTTAGCTATGCGGCTGGAAACACCATATATTTT. Protein sequence: CASSFSYAAGNTIYF.

The chain recombines TRBV4-1 with TRBJ1-5; D is possibly TRBD1 (6 bases). Germline V CDR1 and CDR2: MGHRA, YSYEKL. V lost 4 bases and J 0 bases, leaving 10 bases between the germline ends. The CDR3 runs 15 residues. In DNA form, the CDR3 reads TGCGCCAGCAGCCCTTGGACAGTTAGCAATCAGCCCCAGCATTTT. This translates into CASSPWTVSNQPQHF.